One and the same sample provided the 9 T cell receptor beta chains below, sequenced in a study of a mutant IDH1 vaccine in newly diagnosed glioma. The antigens for these receptors are not known. Clones were read by immunoSEQ multiplex PCR, and TCRdb kept only the in-frame ones, dropping some. The table lists about 20,000 clones, about four fifths of them singletons. Specified time point: week 23, last vaccination. Mutant IDH1 20-mer peptide, at 300 ug, made up each vaccine dose, with topical imiquimod. This material consisted of PBMCs, taken from a glioma patient whose treatment included an IDH1 peptide vaccine. Receptors were obtained from a man aged 25-45 years with glioma.

V and J are TRBV5-4 and TRBJ1-2; 7 nucleotides match TRBD1. The CDR3 consists of 16 residues. In germline, CDR1 is SGHNT, CDR2 YYREEE (reference sequence). V trimming: 4 bases; J trimming: 0 bases; junction bases outside the gene matches: 9. The CDR3 coding sequence is TGTGCCAGCAGCCTAGGGGGCCAGAAATCTAACTATGGCTACACCTTC. Translation gives CASSLGGQKSNYGYTF.

This clone came up once. The chain combines TRBV5-1 with TRBJ1-4; 12 bases match TRBD1. In germline, CDR1 is SGHRS, CDR2 YFSETQ. V lost 3 bases to trimming and J lost 5 bases; unmatched junction nucleotides: 2. This CDR3 comprises 15 residues. As DNA, the CDR3 is TGCGCCAGCAGCTCAGGGACAGGGGGCAATGAAAAACTGTTTTTT. Protein: CASSSGTGGNEKLFF.

In this sample, this clone turned up once. This rearrangement joins TRBV5-1 to TRBJ1-2, with D unclear. This CDR3 is 12 amino acids long. Germline lookup yields CDR1 SGHRS and CDR2 YFSETQ. The ends were cut back, 0 bases at V and 7 bases at J, with 7 bases in the middle. The CDR3 here is CASSLGHSGYTF. Here the CDR3 DNA reads TGCGCCAGCAGCTTGGGTCATTCTGGCTACACCTTC.

The chain has TRBV5-1 and TRBJ1-1, with a weak D call TRBD1 (5 bases). The V end lost 1 base, the J end lost 8 bases, and 15 bases lay between the germline ends. The CDR3 spans 14 residues. Germline V lookup: CDR1 SGHRS, CDR2 YFSETQ. CDR3 sequence: CASSLYRDHKEAFF. Here the CDR3 DNA reads TGCGCCAGCAGCTTGTACCGGGACCACAAAGAAGCTTTCTTT.

This sequence joins TRBV27 and TRBJ1-2, with 10 bases matching TRBD1. V trimming: 5 bases; J trimming: 2 bases; junction bases outside the gene matches: 2. CDR3 length: 14 amino acids. Germline V gives CDR1 MNHEY, CDR2 SMNVEV (reference sequence). For the CDR3, the DNA is TGTGCCAGCAGTCCGACAGGGGGCAACTATGGCTACACCTTC. The encoded protein is CASSPTGGNYGYTF.

The chain couples TRBV5-5 to TRBJ2-1, with TRBD2 matching 11 bases. The CDR3 length is 13 residues. V trimming: 5 bases; J trimming: 13 bases; junction bases outside the gene matches: 8. The germline CDR1 and CDR2 sequences are SGHKS and YYEKEE (reference sequence). As DNA, the CDR3 is TGTGCCAGCAGTTTGACTAGCGGGATGGATCAGTTCTTC. Its protein product is CASSLTSGMDQFF.

The rearrangement joins TRBV27 to TRBJ1-4, with D perhaps matching TRBD1 (5 bases). This CDR3 is 16 amino acids long. CDR1 and CDR2 (germline): MNHEY, SMNVEV (reference sequence). The germline V and J ends were trimmed by 7 bases and 4 bases, with 19 bases remaining between them. The chain's CDR3 is CASKGTRRGVNEKLFF. The CDR3 DNA sequence: TGTGCCAGCAAGGGGACCAGGAGGGGAGTTAATGAAAAACTGTTTTTT.

The CDR3: CASSPRPGQGAYSYGYTF. The CDR3 bases are TGTGCCAGCAGTCCACGACCCGGACAGGGGGCCTATAGCTATGGCTACACCTTC. This chain joins TRBV6-4 and TRBJ1-2, with 11 bases fitting TRBD1. V lost 5 bases, J lost 4 bases, and 15 bases stayed unmatched. The CDR3 is made up of 18 amino acids. Germline loops: CDR1 MRHNA, CDR2 SNTAGT.

J is TRBJ1-1 and V is TRBV7-9; D may be TRBD1 (5 bases). V was cut by 4 bases and J by 0 bases, with 9 bases left in between. The germline gives CDR1 SEHNR, CDR2 FQNEAQ (reference sequence). The CDR3 runs to 14 residues. CDR3 nucleotide sequence: TGTGCCAGCAGCTCGGGGGTTCTGAACACTGAAGCTTTCTTT. Translation gives CASSSGVLNTEAFF.